This T cell receptor (beta chain) was identified in a study of blood T cells in healthy people across ages. Through a sample-barcoded 5' primer and a J-beta primer mix, a second PCR was run for roughly 7 to 12 cycles. Each cDNA molecule received a tag from a template-switch adaptor that had 12 random nucleotides. From the 5' RACE reads, TCRdb called clonotypes with MiXCR, one entry per CDR3 protein. This sample carries some 760,000 distinct CDR3 sequences, more than 20% of them seen once, and the ten largest clones take 9.4%. This CDR3 contains 16 residues. Trimming removed 0 bases at V and 6 bases at J, with 17 bases between. Germline V gene lookup returns CDR1 SGHDN and CDR2 FVKESK. The data also belong to a second study, concerning T cells of mothers and their children. That publication notes: The study obtained over 8 million TCR beta CDR3 reads per mother and 2.5 million to 3 million per child. Researchers report slightly higher, though non-significant, overlap in related mother-child pairs than in unrelated pairs.

The chain links TRBV14 to TRBJ2-5; D is undetermined. What was sequenced was blood. This TCR was recovered from a boy younger than 18 in good health. The CDR3 loop reads CASSQDGQHSLKTQYF. CDR3 in DNA: TGTGCCAGCAGCCAAGATGGTCAACACAGCTTAAAGACCCAGTACTTC.